The 28 T cell receptor beta chains presented below share a single source sample, sequenced in a study of T cell responses to AZD1222 COVID-19 vaccine. Only in-frame clones appear in the TCRdb table, and some are missing; sequencing was by immunoSEQ multiplex PCR. This table has 110,000 or so clones, around 88% appearing once. The sample was peripheral blood, taken 28 days after the second AZD1222 dose. The receptor set was obtained from an adult who received the AZD1222 COVID-19 vaccine.

The chain recombines TRBV30 with TRBJ1-3; no definite D call. Trimming removed 2 bases from V and 2 bases from J, with 7 bases in between. Germline V gene lookup returns CDR1 GTSNPN and CDR2 SVGIG (reference sequence). This CDR3 contains 13 residues. CDR3 region: CAWSTGTGNTIYF. CDR3 bases: TGTGCCTGGAGTACTGGGACTGGAAACACCATATATTTT.

A word on this clone: A read error may account for a junction end that differs from germline. The chain joins TRBV29-1 to TRBJ2-5; perhaps TRBD1 as D (6 bases). Germline loops: CDR1 SQVTM, CDR2 ANQGSEA. This CDR3 region has 14 residues. For the CDR3, the DNA is TGCAGCGTCGAACAAACAGGGACCCAAGGGACCCAGTACTTC. Protein: CSVEQTGTQGTQYF.

V and J are TRBV7-2 and TRBJ2-7; D call uncertain. CDR1 is SGHTA, CDR2 FQGNSA, per germline. V was shortened by 8 bases and J by 4 bases, with 18 bases between the two germline ends. The CDR3 consists of 14 residues. CDR3 DNA sequence: TGTGCCAGCGGGATTAGGTCGGAGATATACGAGCAGTACTTC. It codes for CASGIRSEIYEQYF.

This rearrangement joins TRBV6-5 to TRBJ2-7; TRBD2 agrees at 7 bases. V gave up 7 bases and J gave up 5 bases; unmatched junction bases: 14. Germline V CDR1 and CDR2: MNHEY, SVGAGI. The CDR3 spans 15 residues. The CDR3 nucleotides are TGTGCCAGCACCCTCCCGCTGGGGGGGGTCCACGAGCAGTACTTC. Protein product: CASTLPLGGVHEQYF.

This chain uses TRBV5-1 with TRBJ2-7; maybe TRBD1 (5 bases). Deletions cut 2 bases from V and 0 bases from J, with 12 bases between. CDR3 length: 15 amino acids. Germline CDR1 is SGHRS and CDR2 is YFSETQ. The CDR3 spells CASSFETANSYEQYF. The CDR3, as DNA: TGCGCCAGCAGCTTTGAGACAGCCAACTCCTACGAGCAGTACTTC. The entire variable domain, with the rest obtained from reference TRBV5-1 and TRBJ2-7, is as follows: KAGVTQTPRYLIKTRGQQVTLSCSPISGHRSVSWYQQTPGQGLQFLFEYFSETQRNKGNFPGRFSGRQFSNSRSEMNVSTLELGDSALYLCASSFETANSYEQYFGPGTRLTVT.

This chain joins TRBV30 and TRBJ2-1; D perhaps matches TRBD2 (6 bases). The CDR3 covers 11 residues. The V gene's germline CDR1 is GTSNPN and CDR2 SVGIG (reference sequence). Trimming shortened V by 7 bases and J by 7 bases, and 11 bases separated the two germline ends. CDR3 amino acids: CALDRGNEQFF. Here the CDR3 DNA reads TGTGCCTTAGACCGGGGGAATGAGCAGTTCTTC.

The gene calls are TRBV30 and TRBJ1-4, with D perhaps TRBD1 (6 bases). This CDR3 has 12 amino acids. V lost 8 bases to trimming and J lost 6 bases, with 13 bases between them. The germline gives CDR1 GTSNPN, CDR2 SVGIG (reference sequence). For the CDR3, the DNA is TGTGCCCGTCAAGCAGGGGATGAAAAACTGTTTTTT. Amino acids: CARQAGDEKLFF. The complete variable domain, with remaining parts taken from reference TRBV30 and TRBJ1-4, reads SQTIHQWPATLVQPVGSPLSLECTVEGTSNPNLYWYRQAAGRGLQLLFYSVGIGQISSEVPQNLSASRPQDRQFILSSKKLLLSDSGFYLCARQAGDEKLFFGSGTQLSVL.

This clone was seen only a few times. The V call is TRBV7-2, the J call TRBJ2-7; a possible D gene is TRBD1 (6 bases). Trimming stripped 2 bases from V and 2 bases from J, with 22 bases between. CDR3 size: 18 residues. Per germline, CDR1 SGHTA and CDR2 FQGNSA. CDR3 sequence: CASSLSWKGDLGTYEQYF. The CDR3 nucleotides read TGTGCCAGCAGCTTAAGTTGGAAGGGGGACCTGGGGACCTACGAGCAGTACTTC.

The V call is TRBV2, the J call TRBJ1-2; no definite D call. Germline V gives CDR1 SNHLY, CDR2 FYNNEI. V dropped 5 bases and J dropped 8 bases, with 18 bases sitting between them. The CDR3 consists of 14 residues. CDR3 sequence (DNA): TGTGCCAGCAGTAACGAGGGCGCCGAGGAGGGCTACACCTTC. This sequence encodes CASSNEGAEEGYTF.

This clone was recorded once. The V and J genes are TRBV6-5 and TRBJ1-2; the match to TRBD1 covers 8 bases. Germline V gene lookup returns CDR1 MNHEY and CDR2 SVGAGI. The CDR3 covers 15 residues. Trimming at V came to 6 bases and at J to 4 bases, leaving 10 bases not matched to a gene. The CDR3 DNA is TGTGCCAGCAGCACACCCGACAGGGGTGGCTATGGCTACACCTTC. Its translation is CASSTPDRGGYGYTF.

The V and J genes are TRBV5-4 and TRBJ1-2; D call uncertain. Germline V CDR1 and CDR2: SGHNT, YYREEE (reference sequence). CDR3 length equals 12 residues. V lost 4 bases and J lost 5, with 9 bases in between. CDR3 sequence (DNA): TGTGCCAGCAGCCCAGGCTCTTATGGCTACACCTTC. It translates to CASSPGSYGYTF.

The CDR3 reads CASSSPLREGKYEQYF. CDR3 nucleotides: TGTGCCAGCAGCTCCCCCTTGCGGGAGGGGAAATACGAGCAGTACTTC. This chain uses TRBV28 with TRBJ2-7; 9 bases are shared with TRBD2. With V trimmed by 6 bases and J by 4 bases, 13 bases remained unmatched. In germline, CDR1 is MDHEN, CDR2 SYDVKM. The CDR3 length is 16 residues.

This clone came up a few times. CDR3: CASSQGQGNYEQYF. The CDR3 DNA reads TGCGCCAGCAGCCAGGGACAGGGTAACTACGAGCAGTACTTC. The rearrangement joins TRBV4-1 to TRBJ2-7; 9 nucleotides align to TRBD1. Germline CDR1 and CDR2: MGHRA and YSYEKL. The CDR3 runs to 14 residues. J was trimmed by 3 bases and V by 3 bases; bases with no gene match: 3.

This chain joins TRBV29-1 and TRBJ2-7; D tentatively reads TRBD1 or TRBD2 (5 bases each). The CDR3 runs 12 residues. Trimming shortened V by 6 bases and J by 4 bases, and 13 bases separated the two germline ends. Germline V gene data show CDR1 as SQVTM and CDR2 as ANQGSEA. CDR3 protein: CSVRETYYEQYF. The DNA of the CDR3 is TGCAGCGTCAGGGAGACGTATTACGAGCAGTACTTC.

This chain joins TRBV7-9 and TRBJ2-1; TRBD2 matches 10 bases. The CDR3 contains 15 residues. Germline V lookup: CDR1 SEHNR, CDR2 FQNEAQ (reference sequence). The V gene end was trimmed by 3 bases and the J gene end by 7 bases; junction bases not matched to a gene: 6. CDR3 sequence reads: CASSFGLAAVNEQFF. CDR3 DNA sequence: TGTGCCAGCAGCTTCGGACTAGCGGCGGTTAATGAGCAGTTCTTC.

The chain combines TRBV7-2 with TRBJ2-2; D is ambiguous. The germline gives CDR1 SGHTA, CDR2 FQGNSA. This CDR3 spans 12 amino acids. The ends were cut back, 5 bases at V and 7 bases at J, with 8 bases in the middle. The CDR3, as DNA: TGTGCCAGCAGCCCTCGAGGCGGGGAGCTGTTTTTT. Its protein product is CASSPRGGELFF.

In the case of this clone: One end of the junction does not line up with germline, which may come from a read error. The rearrangement links TRBV14 to TRBJ2-5; 8 bases match TRBD1. The CDR3 totals 14 residues. The germline CDR1 and CDR2 sequences are SGHDN and FVKESK. As DNA, the CDR3 is TGTGCCAGGGATCTAGCAGGGGGCCAAAAGACCCAGTACTTC. Protein: CARDLAGGQKTQYF.

The rearrangement links TRBV6-5 to TRBJ2-4; no definite D call. V shed 6 bases and J shed 0 bases, with 12 bases lying between them. This CDR3 region has 15 residues. CDR1 and CDR2 from the germline V gene are MNHEY and SVGAGI. DNA for the CDR3: TGTGCCAGCAGAGACCGCGGCGAAGCCAAAAACATTCAGTACTTC. It translates to CASRDRGEAKNIQYF.

The rearrangement uses TRBV11-2 and TRBJ1-1; tentative D call: TRBD1 (6 bases). This CDR3 comprises 14 residues. V was cut by 3 bases and J by 7 bases, with 15 bases left in between. Germline V gene data show CDR1 as SGHAT and CDR2 as FQNNGV. The CDR3 DNA follows: TGTGCCAGCAGCTTTAAGGGGGGCATCGATGAAGCTTTCTTT. This encodes CASSFKGGIDEAFF.

This chain links TRBV7-8 with TRBJ1-6; TRBD1 agrees at 8 bases. Germline CDR1 SGHVS, CDR2 FQNEAQ. The CDR3 extends over 15 amino acids. V was clipped by 2 bases and J by 7 bases; unmatched bases: 4. The DNA of the CDR3 is TGTGCCAGCAGCTTACTGGGGACAGGAAATTCACCCCTCCACTTT. This codes for CASSLLGTGNSPLHF. The whole variable domain, remainder taken from reference TRBV7-8 and TRBJ1-6, is GAGVSQSPRYKVAKRGQDVALRCDPISGHVSLFWYQQALGQGPEFLTYFQNEAQLDKSGLPSDRFFAERPEGSVSTLKIQRTQQEDSAVYLCASSLLGTGNSPLHFGNGTRLTVT.

The V call is TRBV5-5, the J call TRBJ1-4; D is ambiguous. Looked up from germline, CDR1 is SGHKS and CDR2 is YYEKEE (reference sequence). This CDR3 spans 15 amino acids. V lost 0 bases to trimming and J lost 4 bases, with 10 bases between them. The CDR3 DNA is TGTGCCAGCAGCTTGGTGGCAGCCAATAATGAAAAACTGTTTTTT. Its protein product is CASSLVAANNEKLFF.

This clone appeared a single time. The rearrangement joins TRBV5-1 to TRBJ2-7; a possible D gene is TRBD2 (5 bases). Trimming took off 2 bases at V and 2 bases at J, with 11 bases between the two ends. In germline, CDR1 is SGHRS, CDR2 YFSETQ. This CDR3 has 14 residues. Here the CDR3 reads CASSFGGPTYEQYF. In nucleotides, the CDR3 is TGCGCCAGCAGCTTTGGCGGGCCCACCTACGAGCAGTACTTC.

The chain combines TRBV29-1 with TRBJ2-7; 9 positions match TRBD2. CDR1 and CDR2 (germline): SQVTM, ANQGSEA. CDR3 length equals 13 residues. V dropped 7 bases and J dropped 1; count of bases not matched to a gene: 5. The CDR3 DNA follows: TGCAGCGCCTGGGGACTAGCTTCCTACGAGCAGTACTTC. It is translated as CSAWGLASYEQYF.

The CDR3 coding sequence is TGTGCCAGCAGTACCGGGACAGGGCGAGAGACCCAGTACTTC. This codes for CASSTGTGRETQYF. The chain carries TRBV6-5 and TRBJ2-5; 9 positions agree with TRBD1. V dropped 5 bases and J dropped 4; count of bases not matched to a gene: 5. The CDR3 length is 14 residues. Germline loops: CDR1 MNHEY, CDR2 SVGAGI.

V and J are TRBV12-3 or TRBV12-4 and TRBJ1-1; 7 bases map to TRBD1. CDR3 length equals 12 residues. The V segment lost 6 bases and the J segment 8 bases; nucleotides outside the gene matches: 6. In DNA form, the CDR3 reads TGTGCCAGCAGGACTATGGACAGGGAAGCTTTCTTT. It translates to CASRTMDREAFF.

The rearrangement links TRBV19 to TRBJ1-1; 9 bases agree with TRBD1. From germline, CDR1 is LNHDA and CDR2 SQIVND (reference sequence). The ends lost 5 bases at V and 5 bases at J; junction bases unmatched: 9. The CDR3 is 15 amino acids. In nucleotides, the CDR3 is TGTGCCAGTAGTCCTTGGACAGGGGCTTATACTGAAGCTTTCTTT. Its translation is CASSPWTGAYTEAFF. Looking up the rest from reference TRBV19 and TRBJ1-1 gives the full variable domain: DGGITQSPKYLFRKEGQNVTLSCEQNLNHDAMYWYRQDPGQGLRLIYYSQIVNDFQKGDIAEGYSVSREKKESFPLTVTSAQKNPTAFYLCASSPWTGAYTEAFFGQGTRLTVV.

The chain has TRBV4-1 and TRBJ2-5; either TRBD1 or TRBD2 may fit D (5 bases each). Germline CDR1 and CDR2: MGHRA and YSYEKL. Trimming left V 4 bases short and J 1 base short, with 13 bases between. The CDR3 contains 15 residues. Here the CDR3 reads CASSPRDQGQETQYF. The CDR3 DNA reads TGCGCCAGCAGCCCGAGGGATCAGGGCCAAGAGACCCAGTACTTC.

V and J are TRBV29-1 and TRBJ2-3, with 7 bases fitting TRBD1. Germline loops: CDR1 SQVTM, CDR2 ANQGSEA. The CDR3 covers 13 residues. The trim removed 4 bases at V and 6 bases at J, leaving 7 bases unmatched. The CDR3 bases are TGCAGCGTTGGCGTACAGGGGCCCGATACGCAGTATTTT. Translation: CSVGVQGPDTQYF.